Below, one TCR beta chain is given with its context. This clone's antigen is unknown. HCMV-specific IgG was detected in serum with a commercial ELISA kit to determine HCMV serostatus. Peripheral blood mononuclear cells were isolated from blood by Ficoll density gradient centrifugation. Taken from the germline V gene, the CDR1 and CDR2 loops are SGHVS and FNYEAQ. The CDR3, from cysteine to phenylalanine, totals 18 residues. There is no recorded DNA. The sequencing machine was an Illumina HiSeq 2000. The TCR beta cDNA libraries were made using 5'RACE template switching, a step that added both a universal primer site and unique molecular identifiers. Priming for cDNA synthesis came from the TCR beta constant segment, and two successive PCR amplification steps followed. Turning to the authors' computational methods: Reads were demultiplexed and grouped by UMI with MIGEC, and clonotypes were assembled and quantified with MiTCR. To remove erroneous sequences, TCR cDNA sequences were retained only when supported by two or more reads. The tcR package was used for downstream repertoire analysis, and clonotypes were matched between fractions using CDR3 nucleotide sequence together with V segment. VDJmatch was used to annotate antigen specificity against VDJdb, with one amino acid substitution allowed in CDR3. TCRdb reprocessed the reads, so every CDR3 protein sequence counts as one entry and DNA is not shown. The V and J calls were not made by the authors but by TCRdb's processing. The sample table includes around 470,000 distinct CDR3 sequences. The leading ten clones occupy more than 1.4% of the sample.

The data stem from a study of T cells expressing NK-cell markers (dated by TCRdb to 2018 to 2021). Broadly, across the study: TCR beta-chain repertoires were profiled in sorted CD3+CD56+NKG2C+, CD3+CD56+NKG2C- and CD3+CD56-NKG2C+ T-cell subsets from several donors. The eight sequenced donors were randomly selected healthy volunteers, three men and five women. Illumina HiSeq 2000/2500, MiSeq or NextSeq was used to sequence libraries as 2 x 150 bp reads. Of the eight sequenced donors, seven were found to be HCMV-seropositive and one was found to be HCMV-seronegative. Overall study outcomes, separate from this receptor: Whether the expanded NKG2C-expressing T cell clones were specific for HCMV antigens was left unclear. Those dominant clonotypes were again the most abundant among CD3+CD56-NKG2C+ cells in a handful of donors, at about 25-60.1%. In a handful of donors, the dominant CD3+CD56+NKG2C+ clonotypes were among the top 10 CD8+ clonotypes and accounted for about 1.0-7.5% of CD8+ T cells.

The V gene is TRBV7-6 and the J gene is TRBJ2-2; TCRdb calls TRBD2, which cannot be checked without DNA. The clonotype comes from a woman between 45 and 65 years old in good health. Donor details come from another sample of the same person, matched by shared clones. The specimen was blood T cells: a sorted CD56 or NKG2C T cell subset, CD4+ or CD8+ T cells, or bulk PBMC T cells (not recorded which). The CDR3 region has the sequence CASSFLPAPGGRGGELFF.